This TCR beta chain was identified during a study of blood T cell repertoires in COVID-19 (dated by TCRdb to 2018 to 2021). Regarding the research as a whole: Collaborator samples came from the United States, Italy and Spain and covered acute and convalescent phases of COVID-19. The prospective study material was composed of cDNA or gDNA derived from T cells, B-cell-depleted T cells, or PBMCs. The dataset comprised deeply sampled blood TCRbeta repertoires from subjects exposed to, actively infected with, or recovered from COVID-19. The repertoires were released in a freely available public database meant as a resource for research on the immune response to SARS-CoV-2. Samples came from the ongoing ImmuneRACE study (first 160 participants) plus 1,254 subjects from 6 global collaborators. A de-identified subject ID, COVID-19 status, age in years and sex were almost always included in the sample metadata. Where available, HLA class I and class II types were obtained from metadata supplied by the sample provider rather than from assay-based typing. Overall study outcomes, separate from this receptor: How much clinical and demographic metadata was included differed by source and by participant, and the metadata was provided uncurated.

The immunoSEQ Assay, a bias-controlled multiplex PCR, was used to amplify TCRbeta CDR3 regions from genomic DNA. Processing in the source paper ran as follows. Within the assay, amplification of reference gene primers was used to estimate how many nucleated cells each sample contained. To quantify the absolute abundance of each unique TCRbeta CDR3 rearrangement, sequence reads were collapsed and filtered. For each sample, productive Simpson clonality was calculated as the square root of Simpson's diversity index over productive rearrangements. TCRdb mirrors the immuneACCESS table, restricted to in-frame sequences. Some clones are absent from its copies; in checked studies, under half trace to an unresolved V gene, and the reason for the others is unknown. D and trimming were read from the DNA, whereas the V and J calls and clone size are those reported in that table. The sample table contains approximately 290,000 clones; only one count was recorded for approximately 85% of them. The top ten clonotypes cover 4% to 4.5% of the sample.

Participants in the prospective study were aged roughly 18 to 100 years, lived in about two dozen United States geographic areas, and enrolled through a virtual design. To assign participants to cohorts, the prospective study relied on clinical history that participants themselves reported in a screening survey and a study questionnaire. ImmuneRACE Cohort 3 recovered participants were defined by two consecutive negative NP/OP PCR tests, healthcare professional clearance, or symptom resolution. In the prospective study, mobile phlebotomists collected whole blood, serum and a nasopharyngeal or oropharyngeal swab from each participant. Prospective study participants could optionally give additional blood draws and questionnaires over an approximately two-month period. Before DNA extraction, prospective study blood samples were shipped either frozen or at room temperature. After removal of 6 bases from V and 3 bases from J, the junction retains 7 bases not matched to a gene. The CDR3 runs 14 residues from the cysteine to the phenylalanine. Only the CDR3 DNA stays, 42 bases, in frame from base 1. Looking up the germline V gene yields CDR1 MRHNA and CDR2 SNTAGT.

Note on this clone: What this receptor recognizes is not known. No base qualities exist here, and no much larger clone lies one base off it.

The rearranged segments are TRBV6-4 and TRBJ1-1, and 7 junctional nucleotides match TRBD1. The sequenced material came from PBMCs or T cells enriched from blood (not recorded which). The clonotype originates from a woman aged 25-40 years who had recovered from COVID-19. For the CDR3, the sequence is CASRRQGYDTEAFF. The base sequence is TGTGCCAGCAGACGACAGGGTTACGACACTGAAGCTTTCTTT.